Presented here are 9 T cell receptor beta chains from one specimen sequenced in a study of CD8+CD57+ T cells in acquired aplastic anemia. Genomic DNA served as template for TCR beta VDJ and CDR3 profiling. TCRdb independently ran MiXCR on the reads; one entry per CDR3 protein. The top ten hold around 4% of the sample, which has about 420,000 distinct CDR3 sequences, roughly 64% seen once. The sequencing sample was made of sorted CD4+, CD8+, or CD8+CD57+ T cells (not recorded which) from PBMCs. These receptors originate from a human donor in good health, serving as a control.

J is TRBJ2-7 and V is TRBV4-3; 8 nucleotides agree with TRBD2. Germline CDR1 LGHNA, CDR2 YSLEER. CDR3 size: 15 residues. With 1 base clipped from V and 4 bases from J, the junction kept 6 bases outside the gene matches. CDR3 nucleotide sequence: TGCGCCAGCAGCCAAGGCCCGGGGGGGGGGTACGAGCAGTACTTC. This sequence encodes CASSQGPGGGYEQYF.

This clonotype was detected only once. The chain is built from TRBV2 and TRBJ1-2; TRBD1 matches 11 bases. Germline-derived CDR1 and CDR2 are SNHLY and FYNNEI. The trim removed 6 bases at V and 8 bases at J, leaving 8 bases unmatched. This CDR3 has 14 amino acids. The CDR3 nucleotides read TGTGCCAGCAGGACCGGGACAGGGGGTTACGGCTACACCTTC. As protein: CASRTGTGGYGYTF.

This sequence joins TRBV14 and TRBJ2-7; 8 bases map to TRBD1. The germline V gene has CDR1 SGHDN and CDR2 FVKESK. V was pared by 7 bases and J by 11 bases, with 19 bases of the junction left unmatched. The CDR3 length is 15 residues. CDR3 in DNA: TGTGCCAGCATCCTACAGGGGGAAGGTAGAATGAGCAAGTACTTC. It is translated as CASILQGEGRMSKYF.

Turning to this clonotype: The junction departs from the called germline gene at one end, perhaps through a read error. The rearrangement links TRBV5-4 to TRBJ1-1, with a weak D call TRBD1 (6 bases). The germline V gene encodes CDR1 SGHNT and CDR2 YYREEE (reference sequence). CDR3 size: 16 residues. CDR3 in amino acids: CASSSGGGGRSTEAFF. As DNA, the CDR3 is TGCGCCAGCAGCTCCGGAGGAGGGGGGCGCAGCACCGAAGCTTTCTTT.

Worth noting for this clonotype: Since the CDR3 does not end with the conserved phenylalanine or tryptophan, this likely comes from a read error. No DNA is shown, since the ends of the CDR3 on it are uncertain; the CDR3 is the one TCRdb lists. V is TRBV19 and J is TRBJ2-7; the D call of TRBD2 is as the table states it, not checked on the DNA. The CDR3 is 16 residues long, counting both termini. Germline loops: CDR1 LNHDA, CDR2 SQIVND (reference sequence). CDR3 loop: CASSIPGRGTEAFFEL.

This clonotype appeared a few times. This clone may be a read error of a much larger clone one base away. The J gene is TRBJ2-5, the V gene TRBV5-4; D is possibly TRBD1 (5 bases). V was clipped by 0 bases and J by 5 bases, with 17 bases between them. CDR1 is SGHNT and CDR2 is YYREEE in the germline V gene (reference sequence). This CDR3 comprises 16 residues. The CDR3 bases are TGTGCCAGCAGCTTGGCTTTGACAGAGGTAGTGGAGACCCAGTACTTC. As protein: CASSLALTEVVETQYF.

As to this clonotype: The conserved closing phenylalanine or tryptophan is absent in this CDR3, likely reflecting a read error. The limits of the CDR3 on the DNA are not certain, so only TCRdb's listed CDR3 is given. V gene TRBV7-2 combines with J gene TRBJ1-1. Inclusive of both ends, the CDR3 amounts to 13 amino acids. Germline loops: CDR1 SGHTA, CDR2 FQGNSA. This CDR3 is CASSYPNSEQFFG.

This clonotype turned up a few times. The genes are TRBV20-1 and TRBJ2-7; possibly TRBD1 or TRBD2 for D (6 bases each). This CDR3 is 13 amino acids long. Trimming left V 5 bases short and J 3 bases short, with 14 bases between. Looked up from germline, CDR1 is DFQATT and CDR2 is SNEGSKA (reference sequence). For the CDR3, the DNA is TGCAGTGCTGAAGGGGGGTCCAACTACGAGCAGTACTTC. The encoded protein is CSAEGGSNYEQYF.

The chain has TRBV4-3 and TRBJ1-1; D not certain. Per the germline V gene, CDR1 is LGHNA and CDR2 is YSLEER. With 2 bases removed from V and 1 base from J, the gap between germline ends came to 8 bases. CDR3 length: 14 amino acids. The CDR3 DNA sequence: TGCGCCAGCAGCCAAAAGTTAGAGAACACTGAAGCTTTCTTT. It yields the protein CASSQKLENTEAFF.